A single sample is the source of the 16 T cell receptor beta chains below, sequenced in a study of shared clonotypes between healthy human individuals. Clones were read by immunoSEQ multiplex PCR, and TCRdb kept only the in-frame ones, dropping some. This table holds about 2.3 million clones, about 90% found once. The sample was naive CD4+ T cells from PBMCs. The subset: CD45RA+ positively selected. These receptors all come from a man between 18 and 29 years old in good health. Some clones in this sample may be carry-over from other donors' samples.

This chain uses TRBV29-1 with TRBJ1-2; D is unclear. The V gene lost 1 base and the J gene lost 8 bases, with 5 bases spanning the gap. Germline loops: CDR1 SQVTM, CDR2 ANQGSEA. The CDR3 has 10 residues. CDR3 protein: CSVEAGGYTF. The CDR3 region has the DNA TGCAGCGTTGAAGCGGGAGGCTACACCTTC.

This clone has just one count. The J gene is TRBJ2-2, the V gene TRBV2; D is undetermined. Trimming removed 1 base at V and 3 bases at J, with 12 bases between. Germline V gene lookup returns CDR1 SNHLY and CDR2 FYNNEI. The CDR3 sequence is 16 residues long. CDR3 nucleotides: TGTGCCAGCAGTGAAGTCAGCCCCGGGTACACCGGGGAGCTGTTTTTT. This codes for CASSEVSPGYTGELFF.

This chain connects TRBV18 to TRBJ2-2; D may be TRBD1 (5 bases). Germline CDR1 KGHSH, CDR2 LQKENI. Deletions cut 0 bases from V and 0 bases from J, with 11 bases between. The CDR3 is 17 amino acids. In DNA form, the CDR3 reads TGTGCCAGCTCACCACCGTCCAGGGCTCCGAACACCGGGGAGCTGTTTTTT. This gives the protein CASSPPSRAPNTGELFF.

The CDR3 loop reads CASSFSGRGATGELFF. Here the CDR3 DNA reads TGTGCCAGCAGTTTCAGCGGGAGAGGGGCCACCGGGGAGCTGTTTTTT. The V and J genes are TRBV27 and TRBJ2-2; TRBD2 agrees at 8 bases. The CDR3 has 16 residues. Unmatched junction bases numbered 7, after V lost 3 bases and J lost 4 bases. Germline V gives CDR1 MNHEY, CDR2 SMNVEV (reference sequence).

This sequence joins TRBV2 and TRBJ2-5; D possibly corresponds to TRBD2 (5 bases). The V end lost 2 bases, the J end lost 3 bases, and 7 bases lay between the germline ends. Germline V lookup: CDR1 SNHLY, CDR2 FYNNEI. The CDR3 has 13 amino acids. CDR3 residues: CASSETGKETQYF. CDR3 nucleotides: TGTGCCAGCAGTGAAACGGGGAAAGAGACCCAGTACTTC.

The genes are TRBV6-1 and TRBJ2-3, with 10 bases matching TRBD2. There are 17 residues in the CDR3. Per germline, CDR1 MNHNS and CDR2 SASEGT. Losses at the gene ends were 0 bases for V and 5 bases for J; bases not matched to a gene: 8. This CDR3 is CASSEAVLAGVRDTQYF. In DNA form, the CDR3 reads TGTGCCAGCAGTGAAGCGGTCCTAGCGGGAGTACGAGATACGCAGTATTTT.

The CDR3 reads CASSETGTGFEQYF. For the CDR3, the DNA is TGTGCCAGCAGTGAGACCGGGACAGGGTTTGAGCAGTACTTC. The chain links TRBV25-1 to TRBJ2-7; 9 nucleotides agree with TRBD1. The ends lost 3 bases at V and 7 bases at J; junction bases unmatched: 7. This CDR3 region has 14 residues. In germline, CDR1 is MGHDK, CDR2 SYGVNS.

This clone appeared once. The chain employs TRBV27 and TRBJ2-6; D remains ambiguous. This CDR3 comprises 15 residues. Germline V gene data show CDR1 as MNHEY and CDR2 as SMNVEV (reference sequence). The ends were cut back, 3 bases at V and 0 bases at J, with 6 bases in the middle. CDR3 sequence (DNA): TGTGCCAGCAGTTTCCTGGACTCTGGGGCCAACGTCCTGACTTTC. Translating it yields CASSFLDSGANVLTF.

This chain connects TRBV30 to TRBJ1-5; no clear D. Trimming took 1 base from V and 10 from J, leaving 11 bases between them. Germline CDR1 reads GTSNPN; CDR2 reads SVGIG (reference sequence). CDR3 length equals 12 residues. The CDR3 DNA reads TGTGCCTGGAGTGATGTCTTAGGTCCCCAGCATTTT. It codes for CAWSDVLGPQHF.

CDR3 in DNA: TGTGCCAGTAGTGGTGGGGGGCATATAAGCAATCAGCCCCAGCATTTT. Protein: CASSGGGHISNQPQHF. The chain has TRBV19 and TRBJ1-5; D is possibly TRBD1 (6 bases). CDR3 length equals 16 residues. Between the trimmed V and J ends, which lost 5 bases and 1 base, there was a span of 15 bases. Germline CDR1 and CDR2: LNHDA and SQIVND (reference sequence). Drawing the rest from reference TRBV19 and TRBJ1-5, the complete variable domain is DGGITQSPKYLFRKEGQNVTLSCEQNLNHDAMYWYRQDPGQGLRLIYYSQIVNDFQKGDIAEGYSVSREKKESFPLTVTSAQKNPTAFYLCASSGGGHISNQPQHFGDGTRLSIL.

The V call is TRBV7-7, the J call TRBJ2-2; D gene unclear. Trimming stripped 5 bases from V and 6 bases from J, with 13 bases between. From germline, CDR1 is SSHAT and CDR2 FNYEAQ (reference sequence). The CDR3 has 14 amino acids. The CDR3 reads CASSPNVAPGELFF. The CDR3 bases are TGTGCCAGCAGCCCTAACGTAGCCCCCGGGGAGCTGTTTTTT.

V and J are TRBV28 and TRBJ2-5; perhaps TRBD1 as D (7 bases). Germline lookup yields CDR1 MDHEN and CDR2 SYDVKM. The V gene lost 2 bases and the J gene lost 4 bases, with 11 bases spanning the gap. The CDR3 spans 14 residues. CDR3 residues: CASSLRQGGETQYF. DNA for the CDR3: TGTGCCAGCAGTTTACGTCAGGGGGGAGAGACCCAGTACTTC. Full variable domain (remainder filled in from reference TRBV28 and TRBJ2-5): DVKVTQSSRYLVKRTGEKVFLECVQDMDHENMFWYRQDPGLGLRLIYFSYDVKMKEKGDIPEGYSVSREKKERFSLILESASTNQTSMYLCASSLRQGGETQYFGPGTRLLVL.

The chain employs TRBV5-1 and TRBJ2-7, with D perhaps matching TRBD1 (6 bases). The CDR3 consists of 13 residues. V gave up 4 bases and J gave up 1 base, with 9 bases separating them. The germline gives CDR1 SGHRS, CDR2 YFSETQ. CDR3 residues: CASSEQGSYEQYF. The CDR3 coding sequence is TGCGCCAGCAGCGAACAGGGATCCTACGAGCAGTACTTC.

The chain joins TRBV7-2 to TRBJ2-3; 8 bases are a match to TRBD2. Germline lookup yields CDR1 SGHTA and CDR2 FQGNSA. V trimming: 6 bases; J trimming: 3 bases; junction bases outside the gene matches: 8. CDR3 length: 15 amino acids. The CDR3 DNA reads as TGTGCCAGCAGGTCGGGCGGGAGGTCAACAGATACGCAGTATTTT. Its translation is CASRSGGRSTDTQYF.

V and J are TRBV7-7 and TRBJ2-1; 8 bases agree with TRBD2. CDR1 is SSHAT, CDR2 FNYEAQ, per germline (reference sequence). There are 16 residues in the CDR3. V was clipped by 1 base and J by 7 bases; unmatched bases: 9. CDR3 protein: CASSLGVGSGMNEQFF. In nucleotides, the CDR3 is TGTGCCAGCAGCTTAGGTGTGGGTAGCGGGATGAATGAGCAGTTCTTC.

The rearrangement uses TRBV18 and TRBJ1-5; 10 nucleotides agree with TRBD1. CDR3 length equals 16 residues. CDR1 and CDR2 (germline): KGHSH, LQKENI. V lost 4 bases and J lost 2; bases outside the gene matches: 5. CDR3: CASSLRGTGGNQPQHF. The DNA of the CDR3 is TGTGCCAGCTCACTTCGAGGGACAGGGGGCAATCAGCCCCAGCATTTT.